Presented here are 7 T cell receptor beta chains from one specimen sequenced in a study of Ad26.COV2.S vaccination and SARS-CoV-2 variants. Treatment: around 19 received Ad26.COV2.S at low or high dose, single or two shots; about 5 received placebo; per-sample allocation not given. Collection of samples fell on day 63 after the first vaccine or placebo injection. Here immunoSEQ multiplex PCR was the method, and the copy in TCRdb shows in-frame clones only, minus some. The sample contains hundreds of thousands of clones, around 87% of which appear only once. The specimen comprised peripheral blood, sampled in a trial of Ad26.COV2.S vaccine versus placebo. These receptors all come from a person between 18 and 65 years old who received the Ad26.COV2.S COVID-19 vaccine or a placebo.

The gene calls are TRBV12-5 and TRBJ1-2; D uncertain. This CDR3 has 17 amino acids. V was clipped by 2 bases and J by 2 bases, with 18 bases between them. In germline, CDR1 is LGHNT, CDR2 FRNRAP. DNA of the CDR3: TGTGCTAGTGGTTTGTTCCCGGTCGAGGGATCGAACTATGGCTACACCTTC. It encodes CASGLFPVEGSNYGYTF.

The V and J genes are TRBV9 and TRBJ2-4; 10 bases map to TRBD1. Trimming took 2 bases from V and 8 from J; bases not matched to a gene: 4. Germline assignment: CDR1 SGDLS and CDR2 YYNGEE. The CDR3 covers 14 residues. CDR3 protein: CASSVRDRGYIQYF. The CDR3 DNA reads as TGTGCCAGCAGCGTCCGGGACAGGGGTTACATTCAGTACTTC.

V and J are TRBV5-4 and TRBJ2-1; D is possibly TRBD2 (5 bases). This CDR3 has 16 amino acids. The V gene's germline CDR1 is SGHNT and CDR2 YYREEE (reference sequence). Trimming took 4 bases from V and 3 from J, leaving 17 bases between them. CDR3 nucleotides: TGTGCCAGCAGCGGACGGGGTGGGGTCGACTACAATGAGCAGTTCTTC. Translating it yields CASSGRGGVDYNEQFF.

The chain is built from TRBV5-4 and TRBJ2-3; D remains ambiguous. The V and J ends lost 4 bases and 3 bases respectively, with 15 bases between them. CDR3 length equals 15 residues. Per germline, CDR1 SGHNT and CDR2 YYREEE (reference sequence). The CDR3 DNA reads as TGTGCCAGCAGCGAAGGGAAAAGTAGGACAGATACGCAGTATTTT. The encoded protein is CASSEGKSRTDTQYF. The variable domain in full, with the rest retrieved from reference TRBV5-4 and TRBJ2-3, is ETGVTQSPTHLIKTRGQQVTLRCSSQSGHNTVSWYQQALGQGPQFIFQYYREEENGRGNFPPRFSGLQFPNYSSELNVNALELDDSALYLCASSEGKSRTDTQYFGPGTRLTVL.

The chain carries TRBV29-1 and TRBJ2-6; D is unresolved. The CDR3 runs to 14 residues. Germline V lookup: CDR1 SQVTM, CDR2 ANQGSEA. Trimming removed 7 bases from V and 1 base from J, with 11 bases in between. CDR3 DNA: TGCAGCGGCCCTCTTCCGTCTGGGGCCAACGTCCTGACTTTC. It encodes CSGPLPSGANVLTF.

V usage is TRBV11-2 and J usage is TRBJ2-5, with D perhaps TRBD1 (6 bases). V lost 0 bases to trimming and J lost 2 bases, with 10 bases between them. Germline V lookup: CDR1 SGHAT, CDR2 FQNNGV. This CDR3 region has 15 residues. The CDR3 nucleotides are TGTGCCAGCAGCTTAGATCTGGGACATCAAGAGACCCAGTACTTC. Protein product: CASSLDLGHQETQYF.

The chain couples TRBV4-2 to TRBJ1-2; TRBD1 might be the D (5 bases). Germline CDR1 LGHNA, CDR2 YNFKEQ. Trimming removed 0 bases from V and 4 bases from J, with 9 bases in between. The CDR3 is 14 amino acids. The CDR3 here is CASSQDRGVYGYTF. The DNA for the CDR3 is TGTGCCAGCAGCCAAGATCGGGGGGTCTATGGCTACACCTTC.